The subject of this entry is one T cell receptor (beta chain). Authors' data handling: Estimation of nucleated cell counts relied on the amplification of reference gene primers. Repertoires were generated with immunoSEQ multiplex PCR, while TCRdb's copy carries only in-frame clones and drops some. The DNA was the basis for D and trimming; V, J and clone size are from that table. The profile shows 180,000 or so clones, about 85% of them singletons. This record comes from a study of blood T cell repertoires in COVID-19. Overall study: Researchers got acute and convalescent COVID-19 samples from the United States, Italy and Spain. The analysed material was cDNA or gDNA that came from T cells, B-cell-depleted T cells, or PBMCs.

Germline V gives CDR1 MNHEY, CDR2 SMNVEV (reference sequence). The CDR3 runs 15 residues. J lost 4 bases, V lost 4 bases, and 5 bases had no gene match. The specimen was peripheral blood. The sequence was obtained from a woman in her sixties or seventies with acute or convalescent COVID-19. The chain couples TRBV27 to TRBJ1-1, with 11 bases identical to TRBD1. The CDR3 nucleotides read TGTGCCAGCAGTTCCCGGACAGGGGGCGTCACTGAAGCTTTCTTT. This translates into CASSSRTGGVTEAFF.